The 4 T cell receptor beta chains presented below share a single source sample, sequenced in a study of shared clonotypes between healthy human individuals. CD8 cells regarded as naive lacked CD45RO, were positively chosen for CCR7, and omitted terminally differentiated effector memory CD45RA+ cells. Profiling relied on immunoSEQ multiplex PCR, and the TCRdb table lists in-frame clones only, not all of them. Of hundreds of thousands of clones in the sample, roughly 92% are singletons; the top ten hold less than 25%. Source material: naive CD8+ T cells sorted from blood. These receptors came from a man between 25 and 39 years old in good health.

The chain links TRBV6-5 to TRBJ1-5, with D possibly TRBD1 on 5 matching bases. This CDR3 spans 15 amino acids. The germline V gene encodes CDR1 MNHEY and CDR2 SVGAGI. The V gene lost 6 bases and the J gene lost 2 bases, with 14 bases spanning the gap. The CDR3 loop is CASSRGVGGNQPQHF. In DNA form, the CDR3 reads TGTGCCAGCAGCCGAGGGGTCGGGGGCAATCAGCCCCAGCATTTT.

The chain has TRBV2 and TRBJ2-2, with TRBD2 as a possible D gene (5 bases). Deletions cut 4 bases from V and 1 base from J, with 13 bases between. There are 16 residues in the CDR3. The germline gives CDR1 SNHLY, CDR2 FYNNEI. The CDR3 DNA reads TGTGCCAGCAGTGGGAGACCGGGAAAGAACACCGGGGAGCTGTTTTTT. It translates to CASSGRPGKNTGELFF. Variable domain in full (rest from reference TRBV2 and TRBJ2-2): EPEVTQTPSHQVTQMGQEVILRCVPISNHLYFYWYRQILGQKVEFLVSFYNNEISEKSEIFDDQFSVERPDGSNFTLKIRSTKLEDSAMYFCASSGRPGKNTGELFFGEGSRLTVL.

This chain uses TRBV5-6 with TRBJ1-1; D remains ambiguous. Trimming took off 0 bases at V and 1 base at J, with 13 bases between the two ends. The CDR3 is made up of 16 amino acids. Germline V gene data show CDR1 as SGHDT and CDR2 as YYEEEE. The CDR3: CASSLEAVSGNTEAFF. CDR3 nucleotide sequence: TGTGCCAGCAGCTTGGAGGCCGTGTCTGGGAACACTGAAGCTTTCTTT.

The V and J genes are TRBV19 and TRBJ2-3; D remains unclear. Germline CDR1 is LNHDA and CDR2 is SQIVND (reference sequence). The CDR3 is 12 residues long. V dropped 6 bases and J dropped 5 bases, with 9 bases sitting between them. In DNA, the CDR3 is TGTGCCAGTAGCCTACAGCGAGATACGCAGTATTTT. This sequence encodes CASSLQRDTQYF.